This T cell receptor (beta chain) was sequenced for a study of identical twins. This clonotype was picked up many times. Unique molecular identifiers were present on the cDNA, which also gained a universal primer site by template switching. TCRdb processed the 5' RACE reads anew with MiXCR; each CDR3 protein has one entry. The data show roughly 200,000 distinct CDR3 sequences, around 8.1% seen once. CDR3 length equals 15 residues. V was shortened by 0 bases and J by 2 bases, with 10 bases between the two germline ends. Germline-derived CDR1 and CDR2 are DFQATT and SNEGSKA (reference sequence). These data also formed part of another study, on yellow fever vaccine responses in identical twins.

Material: memory (CD45RO+) T cells sorted from blood. This rearrangement joins TRBV20-1 to TRBJ2-2, with a weak D call TRBD1 (6 bases). The source is a woman between 18 and 29 years old in good health. CDR3 loop: CSARDAGVNTGELFF. The DNA for the CDR3 is TGCAGTGCTAGAGATGCAGGGGTCAACACCGGGGAGCTGTTTTTT.